This T cell receptor (beta chain) was obtained from a study of cytomegalovirus exposure and HLA in healthy donors. Assay used: immunoSEQ multiplex PCR; TCRdb lists only in-frame clones, some missing. The data show about 73,000 clones, with about 95% seen just once and approximately 3.5% held by the top ten. Trimming left V 8 bases short and J 5 bases short, with 24 bases between. This CDR3 has 16 amino acids. Germline CDR1 and CDR2: MDHEN and SYDVKM. This TCR was sampled from a man in his late teens or twenties in good health and CMV-seronegative. Sequencing input: PBMCs. V gene TRBV28 combines with J gene TRBJ1-2, with D perhaps matching TRBD1 (5 bases). Here the CDR3 DNA reads TGTGCCAGCTCCTCGTCCAGGGCCCAAATTGATTATGGCTACACCTTC. Residues: CASSSSRAQIDYGYTF.